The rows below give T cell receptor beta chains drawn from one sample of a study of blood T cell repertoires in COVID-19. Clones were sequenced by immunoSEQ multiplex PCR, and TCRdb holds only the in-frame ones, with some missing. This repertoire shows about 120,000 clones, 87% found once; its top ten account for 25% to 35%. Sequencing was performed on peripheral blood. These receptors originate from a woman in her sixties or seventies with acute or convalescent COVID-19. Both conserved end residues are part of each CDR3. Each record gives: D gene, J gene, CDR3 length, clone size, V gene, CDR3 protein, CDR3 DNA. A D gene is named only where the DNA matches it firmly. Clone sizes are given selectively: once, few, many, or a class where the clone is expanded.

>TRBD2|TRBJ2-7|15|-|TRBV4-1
CASSLHSGSSYEQYF
TGCGCCAGCAGCCTACATAGCGGGAGCTCCTACGAGCAGTACTTC
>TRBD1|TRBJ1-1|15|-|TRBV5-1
CASSLKGTGNTEAFF
TGCGCCAGCAGCTTAAAAGGGACAGGGAACACTGAAGCTTTCTTT
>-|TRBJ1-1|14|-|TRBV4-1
CASSQDRTDTEAFF
TGCGCCAGCAGCCAAGATCGGACAGACACTGAAGCTTTCTTT
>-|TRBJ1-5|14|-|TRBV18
CASSPSGTDQPQHF
TGTGCCAGCTCACCAAGCGGTACGGATCAGCCCCAGCATTTT
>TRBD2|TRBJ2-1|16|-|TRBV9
CASSDLAGGTRDEQFF
TGTGCCAGCAGCGATCTAGCGGGGGGCACCCGGGATGAGCAGTTCTTC
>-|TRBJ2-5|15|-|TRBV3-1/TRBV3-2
CASSQSQGKQETQYF
TGTGCCAGCAGCCAGAGTCAGGGAAAACAAGAGACCCAGTACTTC
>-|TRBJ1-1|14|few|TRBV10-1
CASSDQREGVGAFF
TGCGCCAGCAGTGACCAGAGGGAGGGGGTTGGGGCTTTCTTT
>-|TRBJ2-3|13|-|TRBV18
CASSPAGTDTQYF
TGTGCCAGCTCACCGGCCGGCACAGATACGCAGTATTTT
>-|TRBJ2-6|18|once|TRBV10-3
CAISESLEPSSGANVLTF
TGTGCCATCAGTGAGTCGTTGGAGCCCAGCTCTGGGGCCAACGTCCTGACTTTC
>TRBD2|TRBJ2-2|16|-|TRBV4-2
CASSPPGRLAGGELFF
TGTGCCAGCAGCCCCCCCGGCCGACTAGCCGGCGGGGAGCTGTTTTTT
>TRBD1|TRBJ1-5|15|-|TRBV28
CASRLQGAQTQPQHF
TGTGCCAGCAGATTACAGGGGGCGCAAACTCAGCCCCAGCATTTT
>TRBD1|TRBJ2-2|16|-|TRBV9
CASSRGQGADTGELFF
TGTGCCAGCAGCCGTGGACAGGGGGCCGATACCGGGGAGCTGTTTTTT
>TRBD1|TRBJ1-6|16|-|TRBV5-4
CASSSLSTGVNSPLHF
TGTGCCAGCAGCTCACTGTCGACAGGGGTGAACTCACCCCTCCACTTT
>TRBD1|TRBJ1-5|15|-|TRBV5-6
CASSLQGISNQPQHF
TGTGCCAGCAGCCTACAGGGGATTAGCAATCAGCCCCAGCATTTT
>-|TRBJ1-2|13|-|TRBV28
CASSFLDSEGYTF
TGTGCCAGCAGTTTTTTAGACAGCGAAGGCTACACCTTC
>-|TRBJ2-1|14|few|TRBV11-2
CASSPMGSYHEQFF
TGTGCCAGCAGCCCCATGGGTAGCTATCATGAGCAGTTCTTC
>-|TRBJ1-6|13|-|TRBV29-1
CSAQGGGNSPLHF
TGCAGCGCCCAAGGGGGTGGTAATTCACCCCTCCACTTT
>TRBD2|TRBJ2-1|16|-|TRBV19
CASTEYGGVSYNEQFF
TGTGCCAGTACAGAGTACGGGGGGGTCTCTTACAATGAGCAGTTCTTC
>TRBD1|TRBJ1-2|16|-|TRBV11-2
CASSLIGTASNYGYTF
TGTGCCAGCAGCTTAATCGGGACAGCCTCTAACTATGGCTACACCTTC
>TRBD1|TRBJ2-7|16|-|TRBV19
CASSIGPTGNFYEQYF
TGTGCCAGTAGTATAGGACCGACAGGGAATTTTTACGAGCAGTACTTC
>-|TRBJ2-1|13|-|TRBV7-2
CASSLNRDNEQFF
TGTGCCAGCAGCTTAAATCGAGACAATGAGCAGTTCTTC
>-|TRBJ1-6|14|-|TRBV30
CAWSFLSGMPPLHF
TGTGCCTGGAGTTTCCTCTCAGGGATGCCACCCCTCCACTTT
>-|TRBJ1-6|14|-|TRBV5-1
CASSQTEDYSPLHF
TGCGCCAGCAGCCAGACGGAAGACTATTCACCCCTCCACTTT